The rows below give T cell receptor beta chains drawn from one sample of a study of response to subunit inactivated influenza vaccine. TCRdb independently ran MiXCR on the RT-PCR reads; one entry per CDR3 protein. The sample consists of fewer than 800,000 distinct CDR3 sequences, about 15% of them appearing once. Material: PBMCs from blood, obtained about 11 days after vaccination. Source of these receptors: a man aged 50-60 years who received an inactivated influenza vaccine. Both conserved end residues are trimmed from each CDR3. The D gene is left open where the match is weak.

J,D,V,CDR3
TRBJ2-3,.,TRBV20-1,SARTQLTQY
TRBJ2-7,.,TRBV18,ASSPPTGTSYEQY
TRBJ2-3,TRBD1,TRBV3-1,ASSRGQGAVDTQY
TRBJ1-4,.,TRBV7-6,ASRQTTSEKLF
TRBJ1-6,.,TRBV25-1,ASSGTNSPLH
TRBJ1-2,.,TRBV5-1,ASRAGRSQDYGYT
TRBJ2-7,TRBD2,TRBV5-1,ASSEGLAGVYEQY
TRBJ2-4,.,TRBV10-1,ASIGDGPILAKNIQY
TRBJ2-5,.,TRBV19,ASGEGGTDQETQY
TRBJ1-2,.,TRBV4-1,ASSRPGRSPGYT
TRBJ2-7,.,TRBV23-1,ASSQSESLEEQY
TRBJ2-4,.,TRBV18,ASSPSALFSENIQY
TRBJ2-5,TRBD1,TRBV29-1,SVQSGTGLETQY
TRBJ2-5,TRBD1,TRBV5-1,ASSSPGQGSQY
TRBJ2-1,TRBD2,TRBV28,ASSFASGRSLYNEQF
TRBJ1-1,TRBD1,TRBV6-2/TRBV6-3,ASRIGQARRNTEAF
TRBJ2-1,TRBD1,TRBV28,ASSPPRRTGRKF
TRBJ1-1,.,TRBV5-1,ASSWVGRNTEAF
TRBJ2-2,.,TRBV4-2,ASSHGRGGTGELF
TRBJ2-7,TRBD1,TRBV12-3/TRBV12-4,ASSWDRDTYEQY
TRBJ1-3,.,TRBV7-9,ASPLDFSGNTIY
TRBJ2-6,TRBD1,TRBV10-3,AISSPRDRGQTGANVLT
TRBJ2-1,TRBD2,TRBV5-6,ASTTGGDNEQF
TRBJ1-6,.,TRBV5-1,ASSYPKQNSPLH
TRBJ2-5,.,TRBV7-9,ASSPYLDVQETQY
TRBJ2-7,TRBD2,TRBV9,ASSVAAGGNYEQY
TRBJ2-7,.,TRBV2,ASREGGGEQY
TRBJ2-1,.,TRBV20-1,SASSGHPYNEQF
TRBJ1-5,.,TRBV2,ASRQAPIGNQPQH
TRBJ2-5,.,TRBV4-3,ASSQDLGARGETQY
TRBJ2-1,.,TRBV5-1,ASSDSGEPYNEQF